This T cell receptor (beta chain) was recovered during a study of cytotoxic CD8 clonotypes in ibrutinib-treated CLL. Profiling relied on immunoSEQ multiplex PCR, and the TCRdb table lists in-frame clones only, not all of them. This sample has some 200,000 clones; 70% occur once, and the top ten carry approximately 6%. The CDR3 is made up of 14 amino acids. CDR1 is MNHEY and CDR2 is SVGAGI in the germline V gene. V lost 7 bases and J 4 bases, leaving 16 bases between the germline ends. Source: PBMCs, taken after 12 months of ibrutinib treatment. J is TRBJ1-1 and V is TRBV6-5; D is undetermined. This TCR was recovered from a human donor with chronic lymphocytic leukemia. The CDR3 spells CASKTDPATTEAFF. The CDR3 DNA follows: TGTGCCAGCAAAACGGACCCGGCTACCACTGAAGCTTTCTTT.